The 5 T cell receptor beta chains in this list originate from one sample, sequenced in a study of blood T cells in healthy people across ages. A J-beta primer mix and a sample-barcoded 5' primer were used in a second PCR of about 6 to 12 cycles. One entry per CDR3 protein results from TCRdb running MiXCR on the 5' RACE reads. The table includes about 730,000 distinct CDR3 sequences, 40% to 45% detected once. The sequencing sample was made of blood. The receptors shown here come from a woman aged 60-75 years in good health.

The chain uses TRBV20-1 and TRBJ2-3; no clear D gene. In germline, CDR1 is DFQATT, CDR2 SNEGSKA (reference sequence). The CDR3 consists of 16 residues. Trimming shortened V by 0 bases and J by 2 bases, and 15 bases separated the two germline ends. This CDR3 is CSAREARNEVTDTQYF. The CDR3 bases are TGCAGTGCTAGAGAGGCTAGGAATGAGGTCACAGATACGCAGTATTTT.

This clonotype was seen a handful of times. J is TRBJ2-7 and V is TRBV9; 12 nucleotides agree with TRBD2. This CDR3 spans 17 amino acids. The germline V gene encodes CDR1 SGDLS and CDR2 YYNGEE. V was pared by 6 bases and J by 1 base, with 11 bases of the junction left unmatched. The CDR3: CASTPGASGRDSYEQYF. The CDR3 DNA follows: TGTGCCAGCACCCCCGGCGCTAGCGGGAGGGATTCCTACGAGCAGTACTTC.

The J gene is TRBJ1-2, the V gene TRBV6-1; TRBD1 might be the D (6 bases). The V end lost 8 bases, the J end lost 5 bases, and 15 bases lay between the germline ends. CDR3 length equals 13 residues. The germline V gene encodes CDR1 MNHNS and CDR2 SASEGT. Written as DNA, the CDR3 is TGTGCCAGCCGGCCGGGACACGATTATGGCTACACCTTC. Residues: CASRPGHDYGYTF.

Concerning this clonotype itself: A much larger clone lies a single base off, so this may be a read error. The chain links TRBV6-1 to TRBJ2-3; 10 bases are a match to TRBD2. Germline loops: CDR1 MNHNS, CDR2 SASEGT. The J segment lost 7 bases and the V segment lost 4 bases, leaving 11 bases of the junction unmatched. This CDR3 is 16 amino acids long. CDR3 nucleotides: TGTGCCAGCAGTGCCAGGACTAGCGGCCGCGGAAATACGCAGTATTTT. It translates to CASSARTSGRGNTQYF.

This clonotype was observed at least ten times. J is TRBJ2-1 and V is TRBV3-1; TRBD2 matches 8 bases. The CDR3 extends over 13 amino acids. CDR1 and CDR2 (germline): LGHDT, YNNKEL (reference sequence). V trimming: 1 base; J trimming: 9 bases; junction bases outside the gene matches: 2. CDR3 protein: CASSQVAGGEQFF. CDR3 nucleotides: TGTGCCAGCAGCCAAGTCGCGGGGGGTGAGCAGTTCTTC.